Below, 28 T cell receptor beta chains from the same sample are listed, as sequenced in a study of cytomegalovirus exposure and HLA in healthy donors. PCR used 60 Vbeta primers and 13 Jbeta primers. This table comes from immunoSEQ multiplex PCR, and its TCRdb copy is limited to in-frame clones, with some not included. The profile shows 100,000 to 150,000 clones, 80% to 85% of them singletons. Input material: PBMCs. These receptors were obtained from a man aged 25 to 45 in good health and CMV-seronegative.

This clone was seen only a few times. This chain uses TRBV20-1 with TRBJ2-7, with 7 nucleotides matching TRBD2. J gave up 9 bases and V 4 bases, and 6 bases lay outside the gene matches. This CDR3 spans 11 amino acids. CDR1 is DFQATT, CDR2 SNEGSKA, per germline (reference sequence). DNA of the CDR3: TGCAGTGCTACGGGACTACCGGGGCAGTACTTC. This translates into CSATGLPGQYF.

The genes are TRBV6-6 and TRBJ2-3; 9 positions match TRBD2. The germline CDR1 and CDR2 sequences are MNHNY and SVGAGI (reference sequence). The CDR3 length is 16 residues. Trimming removed 0 bases from V and 4 bases from J; junction bases left unmatched: 5. The CDR3 DNA reads as TGTGCCAGCAGTTACTCAGGCGGGGGGGCCCCAGATACGCAGTATTTT. This codes for CASSYSGGGAPDTQYF.

The chain carries TRBV27 and TRBJ2-7, with D perhaps matching TRBD2 (5 bases). The CDR3 runs to 14 residues. Germline V lookup: CDR1 MNHEY, CDR2 SMNVEV (reference sequence). The V gene lost 1 base and the J gene lost 2 bases, with 9 bases spanning the gap. CDR3: CASSLYRGAYEQYF. CDR3 sequence (DNA): TGTGCCAGCAGTTTATACCGGGGAGCCTACGAGCAGTACTTC.

The chain combines TRBV9 with TRBJ2-3; TRBD2 matches at 7 bases. After removal of 2 bases from V and 11 bases from J, the junction contained 5 bases not matched to a gene. CDR1 is SGDLS, CDR2 YYNGEE, per germline. The CDR3 has 12 residues. Written as DNA, the CDR3 is TGTGCCAGCAGCGTCGATCGGGGGGAGCAGTATTTT. Translating it yields CASSVDRGEQYF.

J is TRBJ1-2 and V is TRBV2, with TRBD1 matching 10 bases. CDR1 is SNHLY and CDR2 is FYNNEI in the germline V gene. J was trimmed by 9 bases and V by 6 bases; bases with no gene match: 10. This CDR3 has 14 residues. This chain's CDR3 is CASSLQGQGSSYTF. The CDR3 nucleotides are TGTGCCAGCAGCCTTCAGGGACAGGGGTCTAGCTACACCTTC.

The chain combines TRBV5-6 with TRBJ1-2; 7 positions agree with TRBD1. Germline loops: CDR1 SGHDT, CDR2 YYEEEE. V trimming: 7 bases; J trimming: 2 bases; junction bases outside the gene matches: 8. The CDR3 runs 14 residues. The CDR3 DNA is TGTGCCAGCTCTGTAAGGGGGCGGAACTATGGCTACACCTTC. It is translated as CASSVRGRNYGYTF.

The rearrangement links TRBV7-2 to TRBJ1-5; D uncertain. The germline V gene has CDR1 SGHTA and CDR2 FQGNSA. V was shortened by 3 bases and J by 6 bases, with 9 bases between the two germline ends. The CDR3 extends over 13 amino acids. CDR3 sequence reads: CASSLTLTQPQHF. CDR3 DNA: TGTGCCAGCAGCTTGACATTAACTCAGCCCCAGCATTTT.

Points on this clone: The sample contains more than one DNA sequence encoding this CDR3. CDR3 nucleotides: TGTGCCAGTAGTATATCAGGGGGCAATCAGCCCCAGCATTTT. Protein product: CASSISGGNQPQHF. The chain recombines TRBV19 with TRBJ1-5; tentative D call: TRBD1 (6 bases). Germline loops: CDR1 LNHDA, CDR2 SQIVND (reference sequence). The V end was cut by 2 bases, the J end by 2 bases, with 7 bases between. This CDR3 spans 14 amino acids. Based on the CDR3 plus reference TRBV19 and TRBJ1-5, the full variable domain is DGGITQSPKYLFRKEGQNVTLSCEQNLNHDAMYWYRQDPGQGLRLIYYSQIVNDFQKGDIAEGYSVSREKKESFPLTVTSAQKNPTAFYLCASSISGGNQPQHFGDGTRLSIL.

The V call is TRBV5-6, the J call TRBJ2-5; tentatively, D is TRBD2 (7 bases). The CDR3 runs 14 residues. The germline V gene has CDR1 SGHDT and CDR2 YYEEEE. Between the trimmed V and J ends, which lost 2 bases and 5 bases, there was a span of 13 bases. CDR3 sequence: CASSFAGAPETQYF. CDR3 coding DNA: TGTGCCAGCAGCTTTGCGGGGGCCCCGGAGACCCAGTACTTC.

This clone was seen once. The chain is built from TRBV29-1 and TRBJ1-4; a weak D match, TRBD1 (6 bases). The CDR3 length is 14 residues. The V end lost 5 bases, the J end lost 4 bases, and 14 bases lay between the germline ends. Per germline, CDR1 SQVTM and CDR2 ANQGSEA. The DNA of the CDR3 is TGCAGCGTTCGGGGACATCCGGGTAATGAAAAACTGTTTTTT. Amino acids: CSVRGHPGNEKLFF. Together with reference TRBV29-1 and TRBJ1-4, the CDR3 gives the full variable domain: SAVISQKPSRDICQRGTSLTIQCQVDSQVTMMFWYRQQPGQSLTLIATANQGSEATYESGFVIDKFPISRPNLTFSTLTVSNMSPEDSSIYLCSVRGHPGNEKLFFGSGTQLSVL.

This sequence joins TRBV28 and TRBJ2-5, with D possibly matching TRBD2 (6 bases). The CDR3 covers 16 residues. CDR1 and CDR2 (germline): MDHEN, SYDVKM. The V and J ends lost 6 bases and 0 bases respectively, with 17 bases between them. The CDR3 DNA sequence: TGTGCCAGCAGCTTTCAGGAGGGCGGGTACCAAGAGACCCAGTACTTC. It is translated as CASSFQEGGYQETQYF.

This clone has more than one count but fewer than ten. This rearrangement joins TRBV5-6 to TRBJ2-5, with D maybe TRBD1 (7 bases). This CDR3 comprises 14 residues. From germline, CDR1 is SGHDT and CDR2 YYEEEE. V gave up 4 bases and J gave up 4 bases, with 14 bases separating them. The CDR3 DNA reads TGTGCCAGCAGCGGAGGGGCAGGGGGAGAGACCCAGTACTTC. Translating gives CASSGGAGGETQYF.

The CDR3 sequence: CASSSGLAGGPKTQYF. The CDR3 DNA sequence: TGTGCCAGCAGCTCGGGACTAGCGGGGGGGCCAAAGACCCAGTACTTC. The chain links TRBV7-2 to TRBJ2-5; TRBD2 agrees at 16 bases. Germline lookup yields CDR1 SGHTA and CDR2 FQGNSA. The CDR3 loop spans 16 amino acids. The V gene end was trimmed by 4 bases and the J gene end by 6 bases; junction bases not matched to a gene: 5.

The rearrangement joins TRBV10-1 to TRBJ1-2, with D hard to call. Germline V lookup: CDR1 WNHNN, CDR2 SYGVQD (reference sequence). The CDR3 has 13 amino acids. V was trimmed by 2 bases and J by 9 bases, leaving 13 bases between them. The CDR3 is CASSEMGRGSYTF. The CDR3 region has the DNA TGCGCCAGCAGTGAGATGGGCCGGGGAAGCTACACCTTC.

J is TRBJ1-2 and V is TRBV7-9; D not certain. The V gene lost 1 base and the J gene lost 0 bases, with 9 bases spanning the gap. Germline CDR1 and CDR2: SEHNR and FQNEAQ (reference sequence). The CDR3 length is 15 residues. CDR3 DNA sequence: TGTGCCAGCAGCTTAGAACTGGCGGCTAACTATGGCTACACCTTC. This sequence encodes CASSLELAANYGYTF.

The chain is built from TRBV9 and TRBJ1-5, with 7 bases that match TRBD1. With 5 bases clipped from V and 1 base from J, the junction kept 3 bases outside the gene matches. CDR1 and CDR2 from the germline V gene are SGDLS and YYNGEE. The CDR3 length is 14 residues. CDR3 nucleotides: TGTGCCAGCAGTGCGGGACAGAGCAATCAGCCCCAGCATTTT. It yields the protein CASSAGQSNQPQHF.

Note on this clone: One junction end does not reproduce the germline sequence, and a read error may be involved. This sequence joins TRBV4-2 and TRBJ2-6; TRBD1 matches at 10 bases. The CDR3 has 19 residues. Germline CDR1 reads LGHNA; CDR2 reads YNFKEQ. CDR3 residues: CASSPFVPGQGSGANGLTF. CDR3 bases: TGTGCCAGCAGCCCCTTCGTCCCGGGACAGGGGTCCGGGGCCAACGGCCTGACTTTC.

This chain uses TRBV5-1 with TRBJ1-3; the D gene is possibly TRBD1 (6 bases). The CDR3 spans 14 residues. Germline lookup yields CDR1 SGHRS and CDR2 YFSETQ. V was clipped by 4 bases and J by 4 bases, with 12 bases between them. The CDR3 nucleotides are TGCGCCAGCAGCGGATCGACAGGAGGAAACACCATATATTTT. Encoded protein: CASSGSTGGNTIYF.

V and J are TRBV4-1 and TRBJ2-3; D remains ambiguous. The V gene lost 1 base and the J gene lost 0 bases, with 11 bases spanning the gap. Looked up from germline, CDR1 is MGHRA and CDR2 is YSYEKL. This CDR3 comprises 16 residues. Written as DNA, the CDR3 is TGCGCCAGCAGCCAAGTAACGGGTGCTAGCACAGATACGCAGTATTTT. It codes for CASSQVTGASTDTQYF.

Only a few counts were recorded for this clone. Within the sample, other DNA sequences also encode this same CDR3. This chain links TRBV11-2 with TRBJ1-2; a weak D match, TRBD1 (6 bases). This CDR3 is 15 amino acids long. The germline V gene has CDR1 SGHAT and CDR2 FQNNGV. Between the trimmed V and J ends, which lost 0 bases and 0 bases, there was a span of 8 bases. CDR3 bases: TGTGCCAGCAGCTTAGAGGGGGCAGCTAACTATGGCTACACCTTC. Its protein product is CASSLEGAANYGYTF.

The V gene is TRBV28, the J gene TRBJ1-2; 9 nucleotides agree with TRBD1. V shed 8 bases and J 5 bases; nucleotides not matched to a gene: 9. The CDR3 contains 14 residues. CDR1 and CDR2 (germline): MDHEN, SYDVKM. The CDR3 region has the DNA TGTGCCAGCGCAACAGGGGGCGAGGTTTATGGCTACACCTTC. Translating it yields CASATGGEVYGYTF.

This chain joins TRBV5-1 and TRBJ2-5; TRBD1 is a possible D gene (5 bases). Per the germline V gene, CDR1 is SGHRS and CDR2 is YFSETQ. The CDR3 contains 15 residues. The V end was cut by 4 bases, the J end by 0 bases, with 13 bases between. CDR3: CASSPRQLYQETQYF. The CDR3 DNA reads TGCGCCAGCAGCCCAAGACAGCTGTACCAAGAGACCCAGTACTTC.

In its sample, this clone was seen a few times. The chain joins TRBV29-1 to TRBJ2-7; tentatively, D is TRBD1 (5 bases). Trimming cost V 5 bases and J 6 bases, with 17 bases left between them. This CDR3 is built from 13 residues. CDR1 is SQVTM, CDR2 ANQGSEA, per germline. As DNA, the CDR3 is TGCAGCGTTTCAGTGGGTAGGGGTAGCGAGCAGTACTTC. Encoded protein: CSVSVGRGSEQYF.

J is TRBJ2-6 and V is TRBV6-5; possible D gene TRBD1, 6 bases. Trimming shortened V by 2 bases and J by 4 bases, and 9 bases separated the two germline ends. There are 15 residues in the CDR3. Germline CDR1 MNHEY, CDR2 SVGAGI. CDR3 sequence (DNA): TGTGCCAGCAGTTACCAGGGGACCGGGGCCAACGTCCTGACTTTC. This translates into CASSYQGTGANVLTF.

The chain couples TRBV6-5 to TRBJ1-2; the match to TRBD1 covers 7 bases. This CDR3 contains 14 residues. Germline CDR1 MNHEY, CDR2 SVGAGI. V was pared by 8 bases and J by 4 bases, with 10 bases of the junction left unmatched. The CDR3 DNA follows: TGTGCCAGCCACCGTGGGACAGAGCTCTATGGCTACACCTTC. It specifies CASHRGTELYGYTF.

This rearrangement joins TRBV30 to TRBJ1-1, with 7 bases aligning to TRBD1. V lost 0 bases to trimming and J lost 13 bases; unmatched junction nucleotides: 11. The CDR3 runs to 13 residues. Per the germline V gene, CDR1 is GTSNPN and CDR2 is SVGIG (reference sequence). This CDR3 reads CAWSVGTANRVFF. CDR3 DNA: TGTGCCTGGAGTGTAGGGACAGCGAACCGGGTTTTCTTT.

The chain combines TRBV7-9 with TRBJ2-5; the D gene is possibly TRBD2 (6 bases). V was shortened by 5 bases and J by 2 bases, with 12 bases between the two germline ends. The CDR3 covers 14 residues. Germline lookup yields CDR1 SEHNR and CDR2 FQNEAQ (reference sequence). In DNA form, the CDR3 reads TGTGCCAGCAGCCGCCGGGAGCTACAAGAGACCCAGTACTTC. This codes for CASSRRELQETQYF.

This chain connects TRBV27 to TRBJ2-3; TRBD2 agrees at 13 bases. This CDR3 contains 16 residues. Germline CDR1 is MNHEY and CDR2 is SMNVEV (reference sequence). Trimming at V came to 5 bases and at J to 4 bases, leaving 6 bases not matched to a gene. CDR3 coding DNA: TGTGCCAGCAGTCCCATACTAGCGGGGGGGGCAGATACGCAGTATTTT. Translation: CASSPILAGGADTQYF.